One and the same sample provided the 30 T cell receptor beta chains below, sequenced in a study of T cells after yellow fever vaccination. TCRdb re-analysed the 5' RACE reads in MiXCR, keeping a single row per CDR3 protein. The sample gives a few hundred thousand distinct CDR3 sequences, 3.6% of which show up once; around a fifth is in the top ten. The source was PBMCs, collected 15 days after the yellow fever booster vaccination. These receptors were collected from a young man who received the YFV17D yellow fever vaccine.

This clonotype was seen at least ten times. The chain recombines TRBV7-8 with TRBJ2-7, with 7 bases that match TRBD1. Germline loops: CDR1 SGHVS, CDR2 FQNEAQ. The V segment lost 5 bases and the J segment 6 bases; nucleotides outside the gene matches: 4. The CDR3 runs to 12 residues. CDR3 in amino acids: CASSPGQREQYV. The CDR3, as DNA: TGTGCCAGCAGCCCGGGACAGCGCGAGCAGTACGTC.

There are many counts of this clonotype. This chain links TRBV7-3 with TRBJ2-2; D remains unclear. Germline V gives CDR1 SGHTA, CDR2 FQGTGA. The V and J ends lost 5 bases and 1 base respectively, with 8 bases between them. The CDR3 runs to 14 residues. The CDR3 sequence is CASSSGQNTGELFF. The CDR3 DNA reads as TGTGCCAGCAGCAGTGGGCAGAACACCGGGGAGCTGTTTTTT.

There are many counts of this clonotype. The J gene is TRBJ2-6, the V gene TRBV6-5, with D possibly being TRBD1 or TRBD2 (6 bases each). With 1 base removed from V and 2 bases from J, the gap between germline ends came to 15 bases. The CDR3 is 18 residues long. Germline CDR1 MNHEY, CDR2 SVGAGI. Here the CDR3 DNA reads TGTGCCAGCAGTTACTGGTCGGGGGCATTTGCTGGGGCCAACGTCCTGACTTTC. It translates to CASSYWSGAFAGANVLTF.

This clonotype was seen ten or more times. V gene TRBV6-5 combines with J gene TRBJ2-5; unclear D gene. The V gene lost 4 bases and the J gene lost 0 bases, with 6 bases spanning the gap. The CDR3 contains 13 residues. The germline CDR1 and CDR2 sequences are MNHEY and SVGAGI. The CDR3 DNA follows: TGTGCCAGCAGTTTTAAGTACCAAGAGACCCAGTACTTC. Its translation is CASSFKYQETQYF.

This clonotype was found many times. The J gene is TRBJ1-5, the V gene TRBV10-2; D gene uncertain. The CDR3 contains 12 residues. Germline V CDR1 and CDR2: WSHSY, SAAADI. V gave up 4 bases and J gave up 11 bases, with 12 bases separating them. The CDR3 DNA sequence: TGCGCCAGCAGTGCAGGAGCAATGACCCAGCATTTT. Translating it yields CASSAGAMTQHF.

In this sample, this clonotype turned up many times. J is TRBJ1-2 and V is TRBV29-1, with TRBD1 matching 9 bases. The germline V gene encodes CDR1 SQVTM and CDR2 ANQGSEA. This CDR3 has 15 amino acids. V dropped 5 bases and J dropped 0; count of bases not matched to a gene: 7. Here the CDR3 reads CSVLLQGAANYGYTF. DNA of the CDR3: TGCAGCGTTCTATTACAGGGGGCAGCTAACTATGGCTACACCTTC.

Ten or more counts support this clonotype. The chain has TRBV5-4 and TRBJ2-3; 7 bases agree with TRBD1. Trimming removed 5 bases from V and 2 bases from J; junction bases left unmatched: 5. The CDR3 consists of 14 residues. Germline V gene sequence: CDR1 SGHNT, CDR2 YYREEE (reference sequence). This chain's CDR3 is CASRAGGDTDTQYF. CDR3 DNA sequence: TGTGCCAGCAGGGCAGGGGGTGACACAGATACGCAGTATTTT.

This clonotype appeared many times. The CDR3: CASSLVGRAPTYEQYV. As DNA, the CDR3 is TGTGCCAGCAGCTTAGTCGGCAGGGCCCCTACCTACGAGCAGTACGTC. The chain employs TRBV7-9 and TRBJ2-7; weak D call: TRBD1 (5 bases). This CDR3 contains 16 residues. Trimming took 1 base from V and 2 from J, leaving 15 bases between them. Looked up from germline, CDR1 is SEHNR and CDR2 is FQNEAQ (reference sequence).

Concerning this clonotype itself: An end of the junction does not agree with germline; a read error may underlie this. The chain uses TRBV4-3 and TRBJ2-3, with TRBD1 matching 9 bases. The CDR3 extends over 16 amino acids. Per the germline V gene, CDR1 is LGHNA and CDR2 is YSLEER. The CDR3 loop is CASSQDKTGGTDTHCF. In DNA form, the CDR3 reads TGCGCCAGCAGCCAAGATAAGACAGGGGGGACAGATACGCATTGTTTT.

This clonotype was recorded at least ten times. The rearrangement uses TRBV18 and TRBJ2-7; no clear D gene. The CDR3 runs to 18 residues. V gave up 2 bases and J gave up 3 bases, with 23 bases separating them. The germline V gene has CDR1 KGHSH and CDR2 LQKENI. CDR3 DNA: TGTGCCAGCTCACCATACGGATTGGGATCATCAACACTCTACGAGCAGTACGTC. It codes for CASSPYGLGSSTLYEQYV.

This clonotype came up many times. J is TRBJ1-1 and V is TRBV20-1, with a possible D match to TRBD1 (5 bases). Trimming left V 3 bases short and J 1 base short, with 12 bases between. This CDR3 has 14 residues. The germline gives CDR1 DFQATT, CDR2 SNEGSKA (reference sequence). Here the CDR3 reads CSASWDRGNTEAFF. The CDR3 DNA reads TGCAGTGCTAGTTGGGACCGAGGGAACACTGAAGCTTTCTTT.

The sample holds many counts of this clonotype. The rearrangement links TRBV7-2 to TRBJ2-3; D is undetermined. Germline V CDR1 and CDR2: SGHTA, FQGNSA. The CDR3 is 12 residues long. The V end lost 1 base, the J end lost 6 bases, and 5 bases lay between the germline ends. As DNA, the CDR3 is TGTGCCAGCAGCTTAGTAGGGGATACGCAGTATTTT. Its translation is CASSLVGDTQYF.

This clonotype was counted only a few times. The V call is TRBV5-6, the J call TRBJ2-7; D is perhaps TRBD2 (6 bases). The germline V gene encodes CDR1 SGHDT and CDR2 YYEEEE. The CDR3 has 14 amino acids. Trimming pared 0 bases from V and 3 bases from J, leaving 10 bases between. The CDR3 nucleotides read TGTGCCAGCAGCTTGGCGTCGGGACTCTACGAGCAGTACGTC. The encoded protein is CASSLASGLYEQYV.

This clonotype was seen at least ten times. V gene TRBV3-1 combines with J gene TRBJ2-5; D is unresolved. The CDR3 runs 15 residues. CDR1 and CDR2 (germline): LGHDT, YNNKEL (reference sequence). V lost 2 bases to trimming and J lost 1 base, with 11 bases between them. Here the CDR3 DNA reads TGTGCCAGCAGCCAAAATTCAGCCCCCCAAGAGACCCAGTACTTC. It encodes CASSQNSAPQETQYF.

This clonotype has a count of ten or more. The chain combines TRBV7-2 with TRBJ2-5, with D possibly TRBD2 on 6 matching bases. CDR1 and CDR2 (germline): SGHTA, FQGNSA. Trimming removed 1 base from V and 5 bases from J, with 11 bases in between. This CDR3 has 14 residues. CDR3 loop: CASSLESGRETQYF. In DNA form, the CDR3 reads TGTGCCAGCAGCTTAGAGTCGGGGAGGGAGACCCAGTACTTC.

This clonotype was counted many times. The rearrangement links TRBV7-9 to TRBJ2-3, with D perhaps TRBD1 (5 bases). From germline, CDR1 is SEHNR and CDR2 FQNEAQ (reference sequence). V was shortened by 3 bases and J by 1 base, with 17 bases between the two germline ends. The CDR3 is 17 amino acids. The chain's CDR3 is CASSLMDTFHRTDTQYF. The CDR3 DNA is TGTGCCAGCAGCTTGATGGACACCTTTCATCGCACAGATACGCAGTATTTT.

This clonotype was seen ten or more times. This chain joins TRBV15 and TRBJ2-5, with 8 bases fitting TRBD1. V shed 1 base, J shed 1 base, and the junction held 2 bases outside the gene matches. CDR1 and CDR2 from the germline V gene are LNHNV and YYDKDF (reference sequence). This CDR3 has 15 amino acids. DNA of the CDR3: TGTGCCACCAGCAGAGCGACAGGGGCCCAAGAGACCCAGTACTTC. Translating it yields CATSRATGAQETQYF.

For this clonotype: This may be a read error: a much more frequent sequence differs by one nucleotide. The genes are TRBV7-9 and TRBJ2-3, with D hard to call. The CDR3 is 11 amino acids. Germline assignment: CDR1 SEHNR and CDR2 FQNEAQ (reference sequence). CDR3 sequence (DNA): TGTGCCTGCAGCCCCGATGTGGCGCAGTATTTT. Translating it yields CACSPDVAQYF. Looking up the rest from reference TRBV7-9 and TRBJ2-3 gives the full variable domain: DTGVSQNPRHKITKRGQNVTFRCDPISEHNRLYWYRQTLGQGPEFLTYFQNEAQLEKSRLLSDRFSAERPKGSFSTLEIQRTEQGDSAMYLCACSPDVAQYFGPGTRLTVL.

This clonotype appeared a few times. The rearrangement joins TRBV19 to TRBJ1-1, with 8 bases matching TRBD1. The trim removed 1 base at V and 3 bases at J, leaving 1 base unmatched. The CDR3 is 14 amino acids. CDR1 is LNHDA, CDR2 SQIVND, per germline (reference sequence). CDR3 nucleotides: TGTGCCAGTAGTATAGCACAGGGGGACACTGAAGCTTTCTTT. It specifies CASSIAQGDTEAFF.

This clonotype was detected many times. The J gene is TRBJ2-2, the V gene TRBV5-5; D might be TRBD2 (5 bases). This CDR3 region has 18 residues. From germline, CDR1 is SGHKS and CDR2 YYEKEE (reference sequence). V dropped 2 bases and J dropped 6 bases, with 23 bases sitting between them. This chain's CDR3 is CASSFLSVTGSFAGELFF. The DNA for the CDR3 is TGTGCCAGCAGCTTTTTAAGTGTTACGGGAAGTTTCGCCGGGGAGCTGTTTTTT. Using reference TRBV5-5 and TRBJ2-2 for the parts outside the CDR3, the full variable domain is DAGVTQSPTHLIKTRGQQVTLRCSPISGHKSVSWYQQVLGQGPQFIFQYYEKEERGRGNFPDRFSARQFPNYSSELNVNALLLGDSALYLCASSFLSVTGSFAGELFFGEGSRLTVL.

This clonotype has a count of ten or more. The chain combines TRBV4-3 with TRBJ2-3; 8 bases line up with TRBD2. Per the germline V gene, CDR1 is LGHNA and CDR2 is YSLEER. The CDR3 extends over 16 amino acids. V trimming: 4 bases; J trimming: 0 bases; junction bases outside the gene matches: 6. The CDR3 is CASSLGGTRSTDTQYF. The DNA for the CDR3 is TGCGCCAGCAGCCTAGGAGGGACTAGAAGCACAGATACGCAGTATTTT.

This clonotype was found a few times. This chain connects TRBV19 to TRBJ2-7, with D maybe TRBD1 (6 bases). Germline V gives CDR1 LNHDA, CDR2 SQIVND (reference sequence). V lost 5 bases and J 4 bases, leaving 15 bases between the germline ends. The CDR3 totals 14 residues. The CDR3 DNA reads as TGTGCCAGTAGTTCCCAAGGGCAGGGGTACGAGCAGTACTTC. Encoded protein: CASSSQGQGYEQYF.

This clonotype was observed a few times. This chain joins TRBV6-5 and TRBJ1-5, with D possibly being TRBD1 (5 bases). V shed 2 bases and J shed 11 bases, with 16 bases lying between them. The CDR3 extends over 14 amino acids. Germline assignment: CDR1 MNHEY and CDR2 SVGAGI. The CDR3 sequence is CASSYRRDVGAQHF. The CDR3 DNA follows: TGTGCCAGCAGTTACCGAAGGGACGTGGGAGCCCAGCATTTT.

This clonotype was counted at least ten times. The rearrangement uses TRBV10-1 and TRBJ1-1; D not resolved. This CDR3 is 13 amino acids long. Germline V gene lookup returns CDR1 WNHNN and CDR2 SYGVQD (reference sequence). The V end lost 3 bases, the J end lost 2 bases, and 7 bases lay between the germline ends. DNA for the CDR3: TGCGCCAGCAGTGATATGACCAACACTGAAGCTTTCTTT. Translation: CASSDMTNTEAFF.

This clonotype was observed many times. It is likely a read error, because the conserved phenylalanine at the end of the CDR3 is missing. The limits of the CDR3 on the DNA are not certain, so only TCRdb's listed CDR3 is given. The chain links TRBV7-2 to TRBJ2-5; the table calls TRBD2, which could not be checked here. Germline CDR1 SGHTA, CDR2 FQGNSA. The CDR3 has 14 amino acids, counting both end residues. This CDR3 is CASSLAPSGGPRSY.

This clonotype showed up many times. The V call is TRBV10-3, the J call TRBJ2-2; TRBD1 might be the D (6 bases). Between the trimmed V and J ends, which lost 7 bases and 6 bases, there was a span of 12 bases. Germline V gene lookup returns CDR1 ENHRY and CDR2 SYGVKD. The CDR3 has 13 amino acids. CDR3 residues: CAIKARGSGELFF. The DNA for the CDR3 is TGTGCCATCAAAGCAAGGGGGTCCGGGGAGCTGTTTTTT.

This clonotype has a count of ten or more. The gene calls are TRBV7-2 and TRBJ2-3; unclear D gene. V was trimmed by 3 bases and J by 4 bases, leaving 5 bases between them. The CDR3 is 12 amino acids. The V gene's germline CDR1 is SGHTA and CDR2 FQGNSA. CDR3 protein: CASSFTPDTQYF. Written as DNA, the CDR3 is TGTGCCAGCAGCTTCACCCCAGATACGCAGTATTTT.

This clonotype has a count of ten or more. The chain couples TRBV4-3 to TRBJ2-5; unclear D gene. The CDR3 contains 13 residues. Germline CDR1 LGHNA, CDR2 YSLEER. V gave up 0 bases and J gave up 5 bases, with 7 bases separating them. The CDR3 DNA is TGCGCCAGCAGCCAAGAAACCAGGGAGACCCAGTACTTC. Amino acids: CASSQETRETQYF.

This clonotype was seen a handful of times. The V gene is TRBV5-1, the J gene TRBJ2-7, with 7 bases fitting TRBD1. The junction had 3 bases not matched to a gene; V was cut back by 0 bases and J by 6 bases. The CDR3 length is 13 residues. The germline V gene has CDR1 SGHRS and CDR2 YFSETQ. The CDR3: CASSLGDRSEQYF. In DNA, the CDR3 is TGCGCCAGCAGCTTGGGGGACAGATCCGAGCAGTACTTC.

CDR3 DNA sequence: TGTGCCAGCAGTTACGTGGGAAGCGGTGGCTACACCTTC. Amino acid sequence: CASSYVGSGGYTF. This rearrangement joins TRBV6-2 or TRBV6-3 to TRBJ1-2; the D is unclear. This CDR3 spans 13 amino acids. Looked up from germline, CDR1 is MNHEY and CDR2 is SVGEGT. V was shortened by 2 bases and J by 7 bases, with 11 bases between the two germline ends.